This T cell receptor beta chain was documented in a study of cytomegalovirus exposure and HLA in healthy donors. Study-wide findings and caveats: Presence/absence analyses took donor sequencing depth as roughly uniform.

This CDR3 region has 16 residues. J gave up 6 bases and V 0 bases, and 5 bases lay outside the gene matches. The germline V gene has CDR1 LGHNA and CDR2 YNFKEQ. This clone appeared a few times. Antigen: not known. The primer mix had 60 Vbeta and 13 Jbeta primers. In the authors' methods: Counted up in a later analysis, unique TCR beta chains came to 60 million to 95 million, with around 10 million shared. Assay: immunoSEQ multiplex PCR; the TCRdb copy retains only in-frame clones and omits some. That table furnishes V, J and clone size, whereas the DNA furnished D and trimming. The sample yields about 140,000 clones, about 74% seen once.

This sequence originates from a woman aged 45-65 years in good health and CMV-seronegative. J is TRBJ2-3 and V is TRBV4-2; 11 bases align to TRBD1. Sequencing was carried out using PBMCs. The CDR3 nucleotides are TGTGCCAGCAGCCAAGAAGGGACAGGGGGTGCCGATACGCAGTATTTT. Translated, it gives CASSQEGTGGADTQYF.